A selection of T cell receptor beta chains follows, all from one sample in a study of blood T cell repertoires in COVID-19. Data came from immunoSEQ multiplex PCR; TCRdb stores just in-frame clones and leaves some out. The table includes around 98,000 clones, 65% to 90% detected once. The source material was peripheral blood. The receptors were sampled from a man aged 65 to 85 with active or convalescent COVID-19. Both conserved end residues are part of each CDR3. The order of the fields is V gene, clone size, J gene, D gene, CDR3 protein, CDR3 DNA. The D gene is left open where the match is weak. Not all rows give a size; the values are once, few, many and, for expanded clones, a class.

V: TRBV15
size: NA
J: TRBJ2-1
D: NA
CDR3: CATSPDFRHNEQFF
DNA: TGTGCCACCAGCCCGGACTTTAGGCACAATGAGCAGTTCTTC

V: TRBV7-2
size: few
J: TRBJ2-7
D: TRBD1
CDR3: CASSLTGTGHYEQYF
DNA: TGTGCCAGCAGCCTAACCGGGACAGGACACTACGAGCAGTACTTC

V: TRBV4-1
size: NA
J: TRBJ2-3
D: TRBD2
CDR3: CASTSGTPTDTQYF
DNA: TGCGCCAGTACAAGCGGGACCCCCACAGATACGCAGTATTTT

V: TRBV7-2
size: NA
J: TRBJ2-2
D: TRBD2
CDR3: CASSLAPGTINTGELFF
DNA: TGTGCCAGCAGCTTAGCTCCCGGGACTATCAACACCGGGGAGCTGTTTTTT

V: TRBV5-6
size: NA
J: TRBJ1-2
D: TRBD1
CDR3: CASRRDSLYTF
DNA: TGTGCCAGCAGAAGGGACAGCCTATACACCTTC

V: TRBV2
size: NA
J: TRBJ2-2
D: TRBD2
CDR3: CASSYGTSGTNTGELFF
DNA: TGTGCCAGCAGCTATGGGACTAGCGGAACGAACACCGGGGAGCTGTTTTTT

V: TRBV28
size: few
J: TRBJ1-6
D: TRBD1
CDR3: CASSFGGGTGRSYNSPLHF
DNA: TGTGCCAGCAGTTTCGGCGGGGGGACAGGGCGCTCCTATAATTCACCCCTCCACTTT

V: TRBV7-9
size: NA
J: TRBJ2-5
D: TRBD1
CDR3: CASSSGGEETQYF
DNA: TGTGCCAGCAGCTCAGGGGGCGAGGAGACCCAGTACTTC

V: TRBV7-9
size: NA
J: TRBJ1-2
D: TRBD1
CDR3: CASSLGQTTNYGYTF
DNA: TGTGCCAGCAGCTTGGGACAGACCACTAACTATGGCTACACCTTC

V: TRBV15
size: once
J: TRBJ1-1
D: TRBD1
CDR3: CATSRAPQGGNTEAFF
DNA: TGTGCCACCAGCAGAGCCCCCCAGGGGGGGAACACTGAAGCTTTCTTT

V: TRBV7-9
size: many
J: TRBJ1-1
D: TRBD1
CDR3: CASSSGTANTEAFF
DNA: TGTGCCAGCAGCAGTGGGACAGCAAACACTGAAGCTTTCTTT

V: TRBV5-1
size: NA
J: TRBJ2-3
D: NA
CDR3: CASGQSSTDTQYF
DNA: TGCGCCAGCGGGCAGTCTAGCACAGATACGCAGTATTTT

V: TRBV5-6
size: NA
J: TRBJ1-3
D: NA
CDR3: CASSFPRGSNTIYF
DNA: TGTGCCAGCAGCTTTCCGAGAGGGTCCAACACCATATATTTT

V: TRBV7-8
size: NA
J: TRBJ2-1
D: TRBD2
CDR3: CASSSGLAVGEQFF
DNA: TGTGCCAGCAGCTCGGGACTAGCGGTAGGTGAGCAGTTCTTC